The sequence of this TCR beta chain was determined in a study of blood T cell repertoires in COVID-19. Germline V lookup: CDR1 SGHAT, CDR2 FQNNGV. This CDR3 has 13 amino acids. V was pared by 3 bases and J by 8 bases, with 13 bases between. Produced via immunoSEQ multiplex PCR; TCRdb's table is partial and in-frame only. The sample has 240,000 or so clones; about 83% are singletons. Living in about 25 US areas, the participants were between roughly 18 and 95 years of age. Categorization into cohorts depended on clinical history that participants reported. Cohort 3 donors counted as recovered after two negative PCRs, clearance, or resolved symptoms.

The specimen was PBMCs or T cells enriched from blood (not recorded which). The sequence came from a woman aged 50 to 60 who had recovered from COVID-19. This chain connects TRBV11-2 to TRBJ1-2; D is undetermined. In nucleotides, the CDR3 is TGTGCCAGCAGCTTCCCCGGGAATCGGGGCTACACCTTC. It encodes CASSFPGNRGYTF.